One sample yielded the 14 T cell receptor beta chains listed below, sequenced in a study of T cell responses to AZD1222 COVID-19 vaccine. Repertoires were generated with immunoSEQ multiplex PCR, while TCRdb's copy carries only in-frame clones and drops some. The table records more than 80,000 clones, approximately 90% of them present only once. The source material was peripheral blood, sampled 28 days after the second AZD1222 dose. The receptors come from an adult who received the AZD1222 COVID-19 vaccine.

The chain employs TRBV5-4 and TRBJ1-3; D unresolved. The germline V and J ends were trimmed by 4 bases and 2 bases, with 13 bases remaining between them. The germline V gene has CDR1 SGHNT and CDR2 YYREEE (reference sequence). The CDR3 runs 15 residues. The CDR3 nucleotides read TGTGCCAGCAGCGCCGGGAGGGAGCCTGGAAACACCATATATTTT. Translation gives CASSAGREPGNTIYF.

The rearrangement uses TRBV24-1 and TRBJ1-1, with 8 bases fitting TRBD1. Germline CDR1 KGHDR, CDR2 SFDVKD. V was pared by 5 bases and J by 5 bases, with 6 bases of the junction left unmatched. The CDR3 covers 14 residues. The CDR3 reads CATSAQGAGTEAFF. CDR3 in DNA: TGTGCCACCAGTGCTCAGGGGGCCGGGACTGAAGCTTTCTTT.

This clone occurred once. This CDR3 is CASSWRYRDQPQHF. CDR3 DNA sequence: TGTGCCAGCAGTTGGCGTTACAGGGATCAGCCCCAGCATTTT. The chain carries TRBV2 and TRBJ1-5, with D possibly TRBD1 on 6 matching bases. The CDR3 is 14 residues long. V lost 5 bases to trimming and J lost 5 bases, with 13 bases between them. Germline V gene sequence: CDR1 SNHLY, CDR2 FYNNEI.

This clone has a single count. The V call is TRBV25-1, the J call TRBJ2-3; no definite D call. The CDR3 spans 15 residues. Per germline, CDR1 MGHDK and CDR2 SYGVNS. The V end lost 1 base, the J end lost 5 bases, and 13 bases lay between the germline ends. DNA of the CDR3: TGTGCCAGCAGTGAATCTTCCTGGTTCCTAGATACGCAGTATTTT. Translation: CASSESSWFLDTQYF.

DNA for the CDR3: TGTGCCAGCAGTTTGGGAGGGATGAGGGATGAAAAACTGTTTTTT. Encoded protein: CASSLGGMRDEKLFF. V is TRBV28 and J is TRBJ1-4; no clear D gene. CDR1 and CDR2 from the germline V gene are MDHEN and SYDVKM. V lost 3 bases and J lost 6, with 14 bases in between. This CDR3 has 15 amino acids.

This clone was counted between two and nine times. The V call is TRBV30, the J call TRBJ1-2; TRBD1 might be the D (5 bases). Looked up from germline, CDR1 is GTSNPN and CDR2 is SVGIG (reference sequence). The CDR3 runs to 13 residues. The V and J ends lost 1 base and 3 bases respectively, with 9 bases between them. The CDR3 sequence is CAWSESRDYGYTF. As DNA, the CDR3 is TGTGCCTGGAGTGAGTCCAGGGACTATGGCTACACCTTC.

This clone has only one observation. This chain joins TRBV19 and TRBJ2-7; the match to TRBD1 covers 8 bases. This CDR3 spans 15 amino acids. V was pared by 5 bases and J by 10 bases, with 16 bases of the junction left unmatched. CDR1 and CDR2 from the germline V gene are LNHDA and SQIVND (reference sequence). The CDR3 nucleotides read TGTGCCAGTAGTCCGACGACAGGGGCCCCGGGGCGACAGTACTTC. Translated: CASSPTTGAPGRQYF.

The chain uses TRBV6-5 and TRBJ1-2, with a weak D call TRBD1 (5 bases). CDR1 is MNHEY and CDR2 is SVGAGI in the germline V gene. Trimming stripped 4 bases from V and 4 bases from J, with 19 bases between. This CDR3 contains 16 residues. CDR3 nucleotides: TGTGCCAGCAGTTCACGCCCCGGGGCCGGACCCTATGGCTACACCTTC. Its protein is CASSSRPGAGPYGYTF.

This CDR3 reads CASSSSLRASSGNTIYF. The CDR3 DNA reads TGTGCCAGCAGCTCATCACTCCGGGCCAGCTCTGGAAACACCATATATTTT. The chain is built from TRBV11-2 and TRBJ1-3; D unclear. The CDR3 extends over 17 amino acids. V was trimmed by 4 bases and J by 0 bases, leaving 16 bases between them. Germline-derived CDR1 and CDR2 are SGHAT and FQNNGV. Full variable domain (rest looked up from reference TRBV11-2 and TRBJ1-3): EAGVAQSPRYKIIEKRQSVAFWCNPISGHATLYWYQQILGQGPKLLIQFQNNGVVDDSQLPKDRFSAERLKGVDSTLKIQPAKLEDSAVYLCASSSSLRASSGNTIYFGEGSWLTVV.

This clone was observed once. The V gene is TRBV6-1, the J gene TRBJ2-7; 10 nucleotides align to TRBD1. The V and J ends lost 4 bases and 4 bases, in that order; junction bases with no gene match: 10. The germline gives CDR1 MNHNS, CDR2 SASEGT. CDR3 size: 16 residues. CDR3 loop: CASSGGPGQGFYEQYF. The CDR3 DNA sequence: TGTGCCAGCAGTGGGGGGCCGGGACAGGGGTTTTACGAGCAGTACTTC.

The chain couples TRBV4-1 to TRBJ1-2; TRBD1 might be the D (5 bases). Germline CDR1 is MGHRA and CDR2 is YSYEKL. The CDR3 length is 15 residues. Trimming removed 1 base at V and 0 bases at J, with 9 bases between. CDR3: CASSQGQGANYGYTF. The CDR3 DNA sequence: TGCGCCAGCAGCCAAGGGCAGGGAGCTAACTATGGCTACACCTTC.

The gene calls are TRBV9 and TRBJ1-1; 12 nucleotides agree with TRBD1. CDR3 length: 17 amino acids. Germline CDR1 is SGDLS and CDR2 is YYNGEE. V trimming: 3 bases; J trimming: 3 bases; junction bases outside the gene matches: 9. The CDR3 sequence is CASSEGQGAFEYTEAFF. The CDR3 coding sequence is TGTGCCAGCAGCGAGGGACAGGGGGCTTTTGAGTACACTGAAGCTTTCTTT.

The chain employs TRBV9 and TRBJ1-2, with D unclear. The V end lost 0 bases, the J end lost 4 bases, and 10 bases lay between the germline ends. The CDR3 runs to 14 residues. Germline V gives CDR1 SGDLS, CDR2 YYNGEE. Written as DNA, the CDR3 is TGTGCCAGCAGCGTAGCCGGAGGCCTCTATGGCTACACCTTC. Translating gives CASSVAGGLYGYTF.

Comment on this clone: The same CDR3 is also encoded by other DNA sequences in this sample. The CDR3: CASSLITEAFF. CDR3 in DNA: TGTGCCAGCAGCTTGATAACTGAAGCTTTCTTT. This chain joins TRBV7-9 and TRBJ1-1; the D is unclear. Per the germline V gene, CDR1 is SEHNR and CDR2 is FQNEAQ (reference sequence). Deletions cut 3 bases from V and 5 bases from J, with 4 bases between. The CDR3 has 11 residues.